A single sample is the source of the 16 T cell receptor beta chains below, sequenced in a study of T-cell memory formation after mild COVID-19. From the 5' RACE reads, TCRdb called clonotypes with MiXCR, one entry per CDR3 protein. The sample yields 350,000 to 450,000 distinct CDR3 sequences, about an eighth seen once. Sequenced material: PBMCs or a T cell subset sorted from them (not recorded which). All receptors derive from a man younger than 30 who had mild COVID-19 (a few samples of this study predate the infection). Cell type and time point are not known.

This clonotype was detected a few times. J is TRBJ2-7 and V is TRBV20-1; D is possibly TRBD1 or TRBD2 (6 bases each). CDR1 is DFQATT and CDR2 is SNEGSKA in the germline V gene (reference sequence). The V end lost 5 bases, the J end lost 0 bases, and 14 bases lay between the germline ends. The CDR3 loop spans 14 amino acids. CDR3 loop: CSAQKGGGSYEQYV. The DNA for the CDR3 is TGCAGTGCTCAGAAGGGGGGAGGCTCCTACGAGCAGTACGTC.

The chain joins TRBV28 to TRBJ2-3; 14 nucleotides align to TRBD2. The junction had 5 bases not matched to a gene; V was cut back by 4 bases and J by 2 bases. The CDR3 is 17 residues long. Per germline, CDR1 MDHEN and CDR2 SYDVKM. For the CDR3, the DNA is TGTGCCAGCAGTTCCGGGACTAGCGGGGGACACACAGATACGCAGTATTTT. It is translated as CASSSGTSGGHTDTQYF.

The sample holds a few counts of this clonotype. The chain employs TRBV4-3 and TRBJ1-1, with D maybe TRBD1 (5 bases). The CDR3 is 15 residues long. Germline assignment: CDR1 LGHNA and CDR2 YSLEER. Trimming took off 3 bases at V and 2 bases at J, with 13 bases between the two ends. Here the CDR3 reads CASSHWGRGNTEAFF. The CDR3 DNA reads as TGCGCCAGCAGCCATTGGGGGAGGGGTAACACTGAAGCTTTCTTT.

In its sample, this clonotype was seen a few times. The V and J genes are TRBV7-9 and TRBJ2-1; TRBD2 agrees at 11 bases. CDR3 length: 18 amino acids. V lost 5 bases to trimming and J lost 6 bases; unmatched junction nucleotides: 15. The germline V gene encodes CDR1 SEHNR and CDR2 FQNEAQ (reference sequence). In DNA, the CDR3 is TGTGCCAGCAGCCACCTCGGAACTAGCGGGGGATACGGCAATGAGCAGTTCTTC. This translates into CASSHLGTSGGYGNEQFF.

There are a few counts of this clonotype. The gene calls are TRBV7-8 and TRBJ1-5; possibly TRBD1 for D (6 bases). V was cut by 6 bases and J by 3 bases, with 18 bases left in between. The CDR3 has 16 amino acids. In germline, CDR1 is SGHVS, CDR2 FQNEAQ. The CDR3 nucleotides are TGTGCCAGCAGGAGGGGGGAGGCAGATGACAATCAGCCCCAGCATTTT. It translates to CASRRGEADDNQPQHF.

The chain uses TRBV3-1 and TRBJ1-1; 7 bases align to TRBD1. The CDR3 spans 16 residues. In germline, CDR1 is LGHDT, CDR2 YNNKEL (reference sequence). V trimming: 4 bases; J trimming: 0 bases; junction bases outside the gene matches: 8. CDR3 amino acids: CASSPDRSEMNTEAFF. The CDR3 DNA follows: TGTGCCAGCAGCCCGGACAGGTCGGAAATGAACACTGAAGCTTTCTTT.

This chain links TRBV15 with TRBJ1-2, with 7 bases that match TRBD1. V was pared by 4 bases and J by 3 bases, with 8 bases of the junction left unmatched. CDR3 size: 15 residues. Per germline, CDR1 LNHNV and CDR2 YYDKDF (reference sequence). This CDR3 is CATSTLSGTDYGYTF. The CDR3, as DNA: TGTGCCACCAGCACCCTATCGGGGACAGACTATGGCTACACCTTC.

The CDR3 nucleotides are TGTGCCAGCAGTTTCCCTCAAAGCGGAAACACCATATATTTT. It encodes CASSFPQSGNTIYF. The V call is TRBV12-3 or TRBV12-4, the J call TRBJ1-3; no clear D gene. The CDR3 has 14 amino acids. Trimming removed 3 bases from V and 4 bases from J, with 10 bases in between.

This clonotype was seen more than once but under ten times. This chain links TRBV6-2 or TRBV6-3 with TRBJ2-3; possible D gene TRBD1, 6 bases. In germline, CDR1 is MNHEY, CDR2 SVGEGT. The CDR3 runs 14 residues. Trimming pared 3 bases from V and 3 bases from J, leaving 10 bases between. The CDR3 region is CASSYWQGTDTQYF. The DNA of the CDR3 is TGTGCCAGCAGTTATTGGCAGGGGACAGATACGCAGTATTTT.

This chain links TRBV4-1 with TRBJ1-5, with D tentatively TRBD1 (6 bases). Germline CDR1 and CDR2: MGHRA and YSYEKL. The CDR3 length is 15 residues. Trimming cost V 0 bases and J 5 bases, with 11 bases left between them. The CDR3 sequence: CASSQEVTGDQPQHF. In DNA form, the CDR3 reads TGCGCCAGCAGCCAAGAAGTGACAGGTGATCAGCCCCAGCATTTT.

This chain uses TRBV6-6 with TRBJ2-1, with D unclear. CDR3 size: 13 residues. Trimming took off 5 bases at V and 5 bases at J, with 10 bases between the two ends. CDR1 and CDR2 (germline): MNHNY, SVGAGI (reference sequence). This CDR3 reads CASSDDLNNEQFF. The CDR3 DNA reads TGTGCCAGCAGTGACGACCTGAACAATGAGCAGTTCTTC.

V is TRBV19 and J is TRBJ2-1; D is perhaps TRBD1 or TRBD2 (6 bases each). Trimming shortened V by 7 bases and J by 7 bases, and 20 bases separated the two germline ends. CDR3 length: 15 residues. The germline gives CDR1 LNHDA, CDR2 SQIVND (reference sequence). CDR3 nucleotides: TGTGCCAGTATAGGGGGGTGGCAGGGGAAGAATGAGCAGTTCTTC. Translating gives CASIGGWQGKNEQFF.

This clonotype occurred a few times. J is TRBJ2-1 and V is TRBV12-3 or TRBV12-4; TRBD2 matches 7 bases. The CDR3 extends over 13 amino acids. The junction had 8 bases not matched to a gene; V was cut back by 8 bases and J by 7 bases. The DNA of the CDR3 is TGTGCCAGCTTCGAGCGGGGTGAGAATGAGCAGTTCTTC. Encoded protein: CASFERGENEQFF.

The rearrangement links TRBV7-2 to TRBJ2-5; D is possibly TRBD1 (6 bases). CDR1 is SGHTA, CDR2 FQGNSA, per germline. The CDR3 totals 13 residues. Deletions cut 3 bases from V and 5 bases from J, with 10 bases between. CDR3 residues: CASSFNREETQYF. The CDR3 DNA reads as TGTGCCAGCAGCTTCAACAGGGAGGAGACCCAGTACTTC.

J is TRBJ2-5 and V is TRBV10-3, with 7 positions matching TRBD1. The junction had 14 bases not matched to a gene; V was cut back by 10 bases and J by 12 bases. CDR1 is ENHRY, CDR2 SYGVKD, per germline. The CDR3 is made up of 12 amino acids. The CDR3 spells CATRRAGGQKYF. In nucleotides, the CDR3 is TGTGCCACTCGCCGGGCTGGGGGACAGAAGTACTTC.

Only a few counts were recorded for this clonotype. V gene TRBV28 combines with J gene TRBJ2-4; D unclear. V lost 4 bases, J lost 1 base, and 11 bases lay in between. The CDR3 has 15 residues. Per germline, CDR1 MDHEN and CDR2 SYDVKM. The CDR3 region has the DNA TGTGCCAGCAGTTCGGGCCGGTCGGCCAAAAACATTCAGTACTTC. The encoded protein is CASSSGRSAKNIQYF.